The next 20 T cell receptor beta chains were all read from a single sample in a study of blood T cell repertoires in COVID-19. Here immunoSEQ multiplex PCR was the method, and the copy in TCRdb shows in-frame clones only, minus some. The data contain more than 75,000 clones, around nine tenths of them seen just once; the ten biggest clones take up approximately 1.2%. The sequencing input was peripheral blood. The source is an older man with active or convalescent COVID-19.

This chain connects TRBV6-5 to TRBJ2-2; 9 bases agree with TRBD1. Germline loops: CDR1 MNHEY, CDR2 SVGAGI. CDR3 length equals 15 residues. The J segment lost 5 bases and the V segment lost 0 bases, leaving 1 base of the junction unmatched. The CDR3 here is CASSYSDRGTGELFF. In nucleotides, the CDR3 is TGTGCCAGCAGTTACTCCGACAGGGGGACCGGGGAGCTGTTTTTT.

This clone was counted only a few times. CDR3 in DNA: TGTGCCAGCAGCCAACTAACCTACGAGCAGTACTTC. This encodes CASSQLTYEQYF. V usage is TRBV3-1 (or the pseudogene TRBV3-2) and J usage is TRBJ2-7; D is unclear. The CDR3 length is 12 residues. The germline V gene has CDR1 LGHDT and CDR2 YNNKEL (reference sequence). Trimming took 2 bases from V and 2 from J, leaving 4 bases between them.

V usage is TRBV6-2 or TRBV6-3 and J usage is TRBJ2-1, with a possible D match to TRBD2 (6 bases). This CDR3 has 15 residues. Germline V lookup: CDR1 MNHEY, CDR2 SVGEGT. The V end was cut by 2 bases, the J end by 6 bases, with 14 bases between. Written as DNA, the CDR3 is TGTGCCAGCAGTTACGTTCGAACAGCGGGCAATGAGCAGTTCTTC. As protein: CASSYVRTAGNEQFF.

V is TRBV7-9 and J is TRBJ2-1, with TRBD2 as a possible D gene (5 bases). Germline V CDR1 and CDR2: SEHNR, FQNEAQ (reference sequence). Between the trimmed V and J ends, which lost 5 bases and 15 bases, there was a span of 17 bases. The CDR3 spans 12 residues. The CDR3 nucleotides are TGTGCCAGCAGCCCTCTGGGAGTGGAGTCGTTCTTC. It encodes CASSPLGVESFF.

The rearrangement joins TRBV28 to TRBJ2-7, with 10 bases aligning to TRBD2. This CDR3 has 12 residues. Looked up from germline, CDR1 is MDHEN and CDR2 is SYDVKM. The V gene end was trimmed by 8 bases and the J gene end by 4 bases; junction bases not matched to a gene: 2. CDR3 protein: CASVAGGYEQYF. The CDR3 DNA reads TGTGCCAGCGTAGCGGGAGGTTACGAGCAGTACTTC.

The rearrangement joins TRBV18 to TRBJ1-2; 9 positions match TRBD1. The CDR3 runs to 16 residues. Germline lookup yields CDR1 KGHSH and CDR2 LQKENI. The J segment lost 0 bases and the V segment lost 3 bases, leaving 5 bases of the junction unmatched. This CDR3 is CASSPGTGRANYGYTF. The DNA for the CDR3 is TGTGCCAGCTCACCCGGGACAGGGAGAGCTAACTATGGCTACACCTTC.

This clone was seen just once. The V gene is TRBV19, the J gene TRBJ1-5; TRBD1 agrees at 7 bases. The CDR3 runs 16 residues. Germline V gene sequence: CDR1 LNHDA, CDR2 SQIVND (reference sequence). Trimming removed 1 base from V and 2 bases from J; junction bases left unmatched: 5. CDR3 amino acids: CASSIGGGSGNQPQHF. DNA for the CDR3: TGTGCCAGTAGTATAGGAGGGGGCTCGGGCAATCAGCCCCAGCATTTT.

This clone was found a few times. The chain combines TRBV5-4 with TRBJ1-1, with D possibly being TRBD1 (6 bases). Trimming stripped 5 bases from V and 2 bases from J, with 13 bases between. Germline CDR1 is SGHNT and CDR2 is YYREEE (reference sequence). The CDR3 is made up of 14 amino acids. CDR3 sequence reads: CASRAETGNTEAFF. CDR3 nucleotide sequence: TGTGCCAGCAGGGCAGAGACAGGCAACACTGAAGCTTTCTTT.

The chain uses TRBV9 and TRBJ2-1, with D uncertain. The CDR3 has 13 residues. V was clipped by 3 bases and J by 1 base, with 5 bases between them. Germline V lookup: CDR1 SGDLS, CDR2 YYNGEE. The CDR3, as DNA: TGTGCCAGCAGCGCCACTTCCTACAATGAGCAGTTCTTC. Translation gives CASSATSYNEQFF.

The gene calls are TRBV19 and TRBJ1-4, with D possibly matching TRBD1 (6 bases). CDR3 length: 15 residues. CDR1 is LNHDA and CDR2 is SQIVND in the germline V gene (reference sequence). V shed 9 bases and J shed 2 bases, with 16 bases lying between them. The CDR3 region is CASQITGFTNEKLFF. The CDR3 coding sequence is TGTGCCAGCCAAATCACAGGGTTCACTAATGAAAAACTGTTTTTT.

The V gene is TRBV7-8, the J gene TRBJ2-1; unclear D gene. This CDR3 contains 14 residues. Trimming removed 3 bases at V and 6 bases at J, with 12 bases between. In germline, CDR1 is SGHVS, CDR2 FQNEAQ. Written as DNA, the CDR3 is TGTGCCAGCAGCTTTAAAGCCCTTCCCAATGAGCAGTTCTTC. It yields the protein CASSFKALPNEQFF.

The gene calls are TRBV5-1 and TRBJ2-1, with 10 bases identical to TRBD2. V lost 5 bases and J lost 10; bases outside the gene matches: 9. The V gene's germline CDR1 is SGHRS and CDR2 YFSETQ. The CDR3 consists of 14 residues. The CDR3 here is CASRVAGGLGEQFF. The CDR3 nucleotides are TGCGCCAGCAGGGTAGCGGGAGGTTTAGGGGAGCAGTTCTTC. Complete variable domain (other parts from reference TRBV5-1 and TRBJ2-1): KAGVTQTPRYLIKTRGQQVTLSCSPISGHRSVSWYQQTPGQGLQFLFEYFSETQRNKGNFPGRFSGRQFSNSRSEMNVSTLELGDSALYLCASRVAGGLGEQFFGPGTRLTVL.

V and J are TRBV7-5 and TRBJ2-3; the table's TRBD2 call for D was not verified on the DNA. TRBV7-5 is termed a pseudogene. The length of the CDR3 is 17 residues. Here the CDR3 DNA reads TGTGCCAGAACCAGGCCCGGGACTAGCGGGAGGGAAGATACGCAGTATTTT. Encoded protein: CARTRPGTSGREDTQYF.

The chain is built from TRBV29-1 and TRBJ1-1; 8 bases map to TRBD1. The CDR3 totals 15 residues. Germline V gene sequence: CDR1 SQVTM, CDR2 ANQGSEA. J gave up 0 bases and V 7 bases, and 10 bases lay outside the gene matches. The CDR3 DNA sequence: TGCAGCGGAAACAGGGGGGGCCTCATGAACACTGAAGCTTTCTTT. Protein: CSGNRGGLMNTEAFF.

This chain links TRBV7-9 with TRBJ1-6; TRBD1 might be the D (5 bases). The CDR3 totals 14 residues. The V gene's germline CDR1 is SEHNR and CDR2 FQNEAQ (reference sequence). Between the trimmed V and J ends, which lost 1 base and 10 bases, there was a span of 11 bases. The chain's CDR3 is CASSLGRVGSPLHF. CDR3 sequence (DNA): TGTGCCAGCAGCTTAGGCAGGGTGGGATCACCCCTCCACTTT.

The chain employs TRBV6-6 and TRBJ1-1; TRBD1 might be the D (5 bases). There are 13 residues in the CDR3. V lost 5 bases and J lost 0, with 7 bases in between. The germline V gene has CDR1 MNHNY and CDR2 SVGAGI (reference sequence). The CDR3, as DNA: TGTGCCAGCAGTCAAGGGGTGAACACTGAAGCTTTCTTT. Translation gives CASSQGVNTEAFF.

The chain carries TRBV29-1 and TRBJ2-3, with 10 bases lining up with TRBD1. Germline V CDR1 and CDR2: SQVTM, ANQGSEA. The V and J ends lost 7 bases and 1 base, in that order; junction bases with no gene match: 5. The CDR3 is 14 amino acids. This CDR3 reads CSAKGTGGTDTQYF. The CDR3 DNA is TGCAGCGCAAAAGGGACAGGGGGCACAGATACGCAGTATTTT.

Comments on this clone: Its ends do not fully match the called genes, so a read error is possible. The CDR3 DNA follows: TGTGCCAGCCGCTTAACAGGGCCCGGGGAGCTGTTTTTT. Its protein is CASRLTGPGELFF. V is TRBV7-2 and J is TRBJ2-2; tentatively, D is TRBD1 (6 bases). The CDR3 loop spans 13 amino acids. CDR1 and CDR2 (germline): SGHTA, FQGNSA.

This sequence joins TRBV6-6 and TRBJ2-7; 9 bases are shared with TRBD1. The CDR3 length is 13 residues. Trimming cost V 4 bases and J 6 bases; bases outside gene matches: 4. Germline values: CDR1 MNHNY, CDR2 SVGAGI (reference sequence). CDR3 loop: CASSWGQGLEQYF. CDR3 nucleotides: TGTGCCAGCAGTTGGGGACAGGGCCTCGAGCAGTACTTC.

The chain links TRBV7-9 to TRBJ2-1, with 9 bases matching TRBD2. Per germline, CDR1 SEHNR and CDR2 FQNEAQ (reference sequence). V lost 1 base to trimming and J lost 10 bases; unmatched junction nucleotides: 11. The CDR3 extends over 16 amino acids. The CDR3 spells CASSLVVAGGPNEQFF. The CDR3 bases are TGTGCCAGCAGCTTAGTGGTGGCGGGAGGGCCAAACGAGCAGTTCTTC.